Following are 15 T cell receptor beta chains from one sample sequenced in a study of PD-L1 blockade in urothelial cancer (dated by TCRdb to about 2017). What this sample's time point label stands for: pretreatment peripheral blood. Libraries were made using the immunoSEQ multiplex PCR assay. Not all clones reach the TCRdb copy of this immuneACCESS table, which keeps in-frame sequences only. Checked studies attribute under half of the gap to unresolved V genes and leave the rest unexplained. The sample table lists tens of thousands of clones, about 84% of them with a count of one. 14% of the sample is taken by the ten largest. Sample: PBMCs, taken around atezolizumab (anti-PD-L1) treatment. The source of these receptors is a man aged 55 to 70 with urothelial cancer.

The chain has TRBV6-4 and TRBJ1-1; a weak D match, TRBD1 (6 bases). There are 16 residues in the CDR3. CDR1 is MRHNA, CDR2 SNTAGT, per germline. The ends were cut back, 4 bases at V and 0 bases at J, with 15 bases in the middle. DNA of the CDR3: TGTGCCAGCAGTGCGACAGGACGGGTCGTGAACACTGAAGCTTTCTTT. This encodes CASSATGRVVNTEAFF.

This chain uses TRBV27 with TRBJ2-5; 7 bases agree with TRBD2. This CDR3 comprises 15 residues. V gave up 0 bases and J gave up 3 bases; unmatched junction bases: 4. Germline CDR1 reads MNHEY; CDR2 reads SMNVEV (reference sequence). CDR3 coding DNA: TGTGCCAGCAGTTTATCGACAAGCGGGGAAGAGACCCAGTACTTC. It specifies CASSLSTSGEETQYF.

The V and J genes are TRBV6-5 and TRBJ1-1; 7 nucleotides align to TRBD1. CDR3 length: 16 residues. CDR1 and CDR2 (germline): MNHEY, SVGAGI. V dropped 2 bases and J dropped 0; count of bases not matched to a gene: 6. This CDR3 is CASSYLRGSMNTEAFF. In nucleotides, the CDR3 is TGTGCCAGCAGTTACCTCAGGGGGTCCATGAACACTGAAGCTTTCTTT.

V gene TRBV11-2 combines with J gene TRBJ2-4; a possible D gene is TRBD1 (6 bases). V dropped 3 bases and J dropped 7 bases, with 16 bases sitting between them. CDR1 is SGHAT, CDR2 FQNNGV, per germline. The length of the CDR3 is 15 residues. The CDR3 nucleotides read TGTGCCAGCAGCTTGTCAATCGGACAGACGAACATTCAGTACTTC. Translation: CASSLSIGQTNIQYF.

The rearrangement joins TRBV30 to TRBJ1-5; 7 bases are a match to TRBD1. The CDR3 consists of 13 residues. The germline gives CDR1 GTSNPN, CDR2 SVGIG (reference sequence). J was trimmed by 4 bases and V by 3 bases; bases with no gene match: 3. The CDR3 here is CAWRGDRNQPQHF. The CDR3, as DNA: TGTGCCTGGAGGGGGGACAGAAATCAGCCCCAGCATTTT. Full variable domain (remainder filled in from reference TRBV30 and TRBJ1-5): SQTIHQWPATLVQPVGSPLSLECTVEGTSNPNLYWYRQAAGRGLQLLFYSVGIGQISSEVPQNLSASRPQDRQFILSSKKLLLSDSGFYLCAWRGDRNQPQHFGDGTRLSIL.

The J gene is TRBJ1-2, the V gene TRBV29-1; 7 nucleotides line up with TRBD1. The CDR3 has 15 amino acids. The junction had 12 bases not matched to a gene; V was cut back by 6 bases and J by 2 bases. Germline CDR1 SQVTM, CDR2 ANQGSEA. The CDR3 loop is CSVEKQGRRNYGYTF. The DNA for the CDR3 is TGCAGCGTAGAAAAACAGGGGAGAAGAAACTATGGCTACACCTTC.

V is TRBV5-1 and J is TRBJ2-7; 7 bases match TRBD2. CDR3 length: 14 residues. Germline V gives CDR1 SGHRS, CDR2 YFSETQ. The V and J ends lost 4 bases and 7 bases, in that order; junction bases with no gene match: 11. The CDR3 nucleotides are TGCGCCAGCAGCCCCGGACACTCCGGGGGGGAGCAGTACTTC. As protein: CASSPGHSGGEQYF. Using reference TRBV5-1 and TRBJ2-7 for the parts outside the CDR3, the full variable domain is KAGVTQTPRYLIKTRGQQVTLSCSPISGHRSVSWYQQTPGQGLQFLFEYFSETQRNKGNFPGRFSGRQFSNSRSEMNVSTLELGDSALYLCASSPGHSGGEQYFGPGTRLTVT.

The table lists this clone with a few counts. V and J are TRBV13 and TRBJ1-6, with D hard to call. Germline-derived CDR1 and CDR2 are PRHDT and FYEKMQ (reference sequence). CDR3 length: 17 residues. Trimming took 0 bases from V and 0 from J, leaving 9 bases between them. CDR3 bases: TGTGCCAGCAGCTTAGGGCCGGGGAGCTCCTATAATTCACCCCTCCACTTT. This gives the protein CASSLGPGSSYNSPLHF.

This clone was seen a few times. The chain carries TRBV28 and TRBJ1-2; D not resolved. CDR1 and CDR2 (germline): MDHEN, SYDVKM. Trimming cost V 4 bases and J 4 bases, with 16 bases left between them. The CDR3 is made up of 15 amino acids. CDR3: CASSSPTGGSYGYTF. The CDR3 region has the DNA TGTGCCAGCAGTTCTCCGACCGGCGGGTCCTATGGCTACACCTTC.

The chain is built from TRBV19 and TRBJ1-5; 7 nucleotides match TRBD1. The CDR3 is made up of 15 amino acids. Unmatched junction bases numbered 3, after V lost 4 bases and J lost 0 bases. The V gene's germline CDR1 is LNHDA and CDR2 SQIVND (reference sequence). In DNA, the CDR3 is TGTGCCAGTAGTAGGGACAGTTATAGCAATCAGCCCCAGCATTTT. Encoded protein: CASSRDSYSNQPQHF.

The chain carries TRBV7-2 and TRBJ1-5, with 7 nucleotides matching TRBD1. In germline, CDR1 is SGHTA, CDR2 FQGNSA. CDR3 size: 15 residues. V shed 1 base, J shed 6 bases, and the junction held 6 bases outside the gene matches. CDR3 amino acids: CASSLVSQGSQPQHF. Written as DNA, the CDR3 is TGTGCCAGCAGCTTAGTGTCACAGGGGAGTCAGCCCCAGCATTTT.

The rearrangement joins TRBV7-2 to TRBJ2-5; perhaps TRBD2 as D (5 bases). Germline V gene sequence: CDR1 SGHTA, CDR2 FQGNSA. This CDR3 spans 16 amino acids. V dropped 5 bases and J dropped 5 bases, with 21 bases sitting between them. In nucleotides, the CDR3 is TGTGCCAGCAGCCCTGAGGGCCCGTCCGATAGGGAGACCCAGTACTTC. Protein sequence: CASSPEGPSDRETQYF.

The CDR3 sequence is CASSFQENYGYTF. The CDR3 coding sequence is TGTGCCAGCAGCTTTCAGGAAAACTATGGCTACACCTTC. V is TRBV7-9 and J is TRBJ1-2; D remains unclear. CDR1 is SEHNR and CDR2 is FQNEAQ in the germline V gene (reference sequence). V was trimmed by 3 bases and J by 2 bases, leaving 7 bases between them. The CDR3 totals 13 residues.

This clone appeared once. V is TRBV29-1 and J is TRBJ1-2; 8 positions match TRBD1. The CDR3 runs to 15 residues. Germline loops: CDR1 SQVTM, CDR2 ANQGSEA. V lost 0 bases to trimming and J lost 8 bases; unmatched junction nucleotides: 11. The CDR3 DNA reads TGCAGCGTTGAAGATTTGGACAGGGAGGGCGGCGGCTACACCTTC. Amino acids: CSVEDLDREGGGYTF.

This clone was seen a single time. The chain employs TRBV2 and TRBJ2-1; tentatively, D is TRBD2 (5 bases). The CDR3 is 16 amino acids. Trimming took 6 bases from V and 0 from J, leaving 15 bases between them. Germline values: CDR1 SNHLY, CDR2 FYNNEI. The DNA of the CDR3 is TGTGCCAGCAGCAAATCTGTGGGAGTCTCCTACAATGAGCAGTTCTTC. Its translation: CASSKSVGVSYNEQFF. The variable domain in full, completed from reference TRBV2 and TRBJ2-1, reads EPEVTQTPSHQVTQMGQEVILRCVPISNHLYFYWYRQILGQKVEFLVSFYNNEISEKSEIFDDQFSVERPDGSNFTLKIRSTKLEDSAMYFCASSKSVGVSYNEQFFGPGTRLTVL.